The T cell receptor beta chain described here comes from a study of shared clonotypes between healthy human individuals. Study outcomes and limitations: Estimated clonotype richness was generally higher in naive than memory subsets. Naive CD4 clonotypes overlapped across a few donors at approximately 5.5%.

J was trimmed by 7 bases and V by 1 base; bases with no gene match: 10. The CDR3 has 16 amino acids. The germline CDR1 and CDR2 sequences are MGHRA and YSYEKL. Note on this clone: Antigen unknown.

For every subset, genomic DNA was evenly distributed across several immunoSEQ plates. Assay: immunoSEQ multiplex PCR; the TCRdb copy retains only in-frame clones and omits some. The repertoire includes around 1.6 million clones, 95% to 99% of them detected once, and roughly 0.45% sits in the top ten. The sample comprised naive CD4+ T cells sorted from blood. Subset denoted: CD45RA+ positively selected. The TCR was taken from a man aged 25-45 years in good health. J is TRBJ1-2 and V is TRBV4-1; TRBD1 aligns across 9 bases. CDR3 residues: CASSQVPGQGSGGYTF. DNA of the CDR3: TGCGCCAGCAGCCAAGTCCCGGGACAGGGTTCGGGTGGCTACACCTTC.